The source of this T cell receptor beta chain is a study of metastatic and nonmetastatic thyroid tumors. Overall study findings and caveats: Malignant thyroid tumors reportedly had TCR beta diversity that was significantly higher than in benign nodules, in blood and tumor.

In the study's own analysis: A classifier for distant metastasis in papillary thyroid cancer was constructed using CDR3 differences observed across clinicopathological groups. TCRdb called clones again from the PCR reads with MiXCR. V and J calls and clone size were set by TCRdb, not the authors. The sample includes 20,000 or so clones, roughly 22% of them seen just once. Not a single patient had been given any form of treatment at any point before undergoing thyroid surgery. This clone was observed many times. Its target is not known. The germline V and J ends were trimmed by 6 bases and 3 bases, with 16 bases remaining between them. The CDR3 loop spans 15 amino acids. The germline gives CDR1 MDHEN, CDR2 SYDVKM.

The chain couples TRBV28 to TRBJ2-3, with a possible D match to TRBD1 (6 bases). This clonotype was obtained from a male donor with papillary thyroid cancer or a benign thyroid nodule (not recorded which). Some clones in this sample may be carry-over from other donors' samples. Sequenced material: tumor tissue. The CDR3 region is CASRQNRVGTDTQYF. The CDR3 DNA reads as TGTGCCAGCAGACAAAACAGGGTTGGGACAGATACGCAGTATTTT.